The 26 T cell receptor beta chains below all came from one sample that was sequenced in a study of blood T cell repertoires in COVID-19. Generated by immunoSEQ multiplex PCR, the TCRdb table keeps only in-frame clones and is missing some. The sample carries about 160,000 clones, around 92% recorded once. The sample taken for sequencing was peripheral blood. The receptors here all came from a man in his sixties with acute or convalescent COVID-19.

The CDR3 protein is CASSYQANTEAFF. The DNA for the CDR3 is TGTGCCAGCAGTTACCAGGCGAACACTGAAGCTTTCTTT. The chain recombines TRBV6-5 with TRBJ1-1; D gene uncertain. The CDR3 covers 13 residues. Germline CDR1 and CDR2: MNHEY and SVGAGI. Trimming took off 2 bases at V and 1 base at J, with 5 bases between the two ends.

The chain recombines TRBV7-8 with TRBJ1-2, with TRBD1 matching 7 bases. Germline V gene data show CDR1 as SGHVS and CDR2 as FQNEAQ. CDR3 length equals 15 residues. Unmatched junction bases numbered 5, after V lost 1 base and J lost 3 bases. The DNA of the CDR3 is TGTGCCAGCAGCTTAGGAACCGGGACAGACTATGGCTACACCTTC. Its protein is CASSLGTGTDYGYTF. The complete variable domain, with remaining parts taken from reference TRBV7-8 and TRBJ1-2, reads GAGVSQSPRYKVAKRGQDVALRCDPISGHVSLFWYQQALGQGPEFLTYFQNEAQLDKSGLPSDRFFAERPEGSVSTLKIQRTQQEDSAVYLCASSLGTGTDYGYTFGSGTRLTVV.

This clone has just a few counts. The V call is TRBV19, the J call TRBJ1-2, with D possibly TRBD1 on 5 matching bases. V was shortened by 5 bases and J by 1 base, with 11 bases between the two germline ends. CDR1 and CDR2 from the germline V gene are LNHDA and SQIVND (reference sequence). The CDR3 is made up of 14 amino acids. The CDR3, as DNA: TGTGCCAGTAGTGCCGGAGGGGTTAACTATGGCTACACCTTC. It codes for CASSAGGVNYGYTF.

The CDR3 is CASSIRRSPDSEQFF. In DNA, the CDR3 is TGTGCCAGTAGTATTCGTCGGAGCCCTGATTCTGAGCAGTTCTTC. The chain is built from TRBV19 and TRBJ2-1; D call uncertain. Trimming left V 3 bases short and J 9 bases short, with 18 bases between. Germline V gives CDR1 LNHDA, CDR2 SQIVND (reference sequence). The CDR3 spans 15 residues.

The V and J genes are TRBV18 and TRBJ1-2; 9 bases are shared with TRBD1. The V gene's germline CDR1 is KGHSH and CDR2 LQKENI. The CDR3 spans 15 residues. J lost 8 bases, V lost 6 bases, and 13 bases had no gene match. This chain's CDR3 is CASSPESGQGYGYTF. CDR3 DNA: TGTGCCAGCTCCCCCGAGTCGGGACAGGGTTACGGCTACACCTTC.

J is TRBJ2-5 and V is TRBV18, with 8 bases aligning to TRBD1. J lost 5 bases, V lost 3 bases, and 5 bases had no gene match. The CDR3 spans 14 residues. CDR1 is KGHSH and CDR2 is LQKENI in the germline V gene. CDR3 DNA sequence: TGTGCCAGCTCACCTCAGGGGGCCGGGGAGACCCAGTACTTC. Its translation: CASSPQGAGETQYF.

This clone was observed a single time. The chain links TRBV5-1 to TRBJ2-7, with 7 bases fitting TRBD1. Germline V gene sequence: CDR1 SGHRS, CDR2 YFSETQ. The CDR3 sequence is 15 residues long. The J segment lost 4 bases and the V segment lost 4 bases, leaving 11 bases of the junction unmatched. In DNA form, the CDR3 reads TGCGCCAGCAGCCGCACTCGACAGGGAATATACGAGCAGTACTTC. Residues: CASSRTRQGIYEQYF.

The V and J genes are TRBV4-1 and TRBJ1-2; D may be TRBD1 (6 bases). Germline V lookup: CDR1 MGHRA, CDR2 YSYEKL. V was trimmed by 2 bases and J by 4 bases, leaving 14 bases between them. The length of the CDR3 is 15 residues. The CDR3 here is CASSQPPGHTYGYTF. The CDR3 coding sequence is TGCGCCAGCAGCCAACCACCGGGACACACCTATGGCTACACCTTC.

This sequence joins TRBV6-5 and TRBJ1-2, with D maybe TRBD1 (6 bases). This CDR3 has 15 amino acids. Germline values: CDR1 MNHEY, CDR2 SVGAGI. V was cut by 0 bases and J by 4 bases, with 12 bases left in between. This chain's CDR3 is CASSYSSGVIYGYTF. In DNA, the CDR3 is TGTGCCAGCAGTTACTCGTCAGGGGTTATCTATGGCTACACCTTC.

This clone appeared a single time. The chain employs TRBV12-5 and TRBJ1-1; 8 bases align to TRBD1. With 0 bases clipped from V and 0 bases from J, the junction kept 21 bases outside the gene matches. The CDR3 spans 22 residues. Germline V lookup: CDR1 LGHNT, CDR2 FRNRAP. The CDR3 loop is CASGLVSGGQALPRGMNTEAFF. CDR3 in DNA: TGTGCTAGTGGTTTGGTTTCTGGGGGACAGGCTCTCCCCCGAGGGATGAACACTGAAGCTTTCTTT.

The chain combines TRBV18 with TRBJ1-4; TRBD1 agrees at 7 bases. The CDR3 totals 15 residues. Germline values: CDR1 KGHSH, CDR2 LQKENI. Trimming took 3 bases from V and 8 from J; bases not matched to a gene: 9. The CDR3 here is CASSPLTGLSEKLFF. The CDR3 DNA reads TGTGCCAGCTCACCTTTGACAGGGCTCTCGGAAAAACTGTTTTTT. Full variable domain (rest looked up from reference TRBV18 and TRBJ1-4): NAGVMQNPRHLVRRRGQEARLRCSPMKGHSHVYWYRQLPEEGLKFMVYLQKENIIDESGMPKERFSAEFPKEGPSILRIQQVVRGDSAAYFCASSPLTGLSEKLFFGSGTQLSVL.

This chain links TRBV2 with TRBJ1-5, with D possibly being TRBD1 (6 bases). Germline CDR1 SNHLY, CDR2 FYNNEI. The V end lost 8 bases, the J end lost 5 bases, and 13 bases lay between the germline ends. This CDR3 contains 13 residues. The CDR3 reads CASSTNRDQPQHF. The CDR3, as DNA: TGTGCCAGCTCGACAAACAGGGATCAGCCCCAGCATTTT.

The rearrangement uses TRBV5-1 and TRBJ1-2; D remains unclear. Germline CDR1 and CDR2: SGHRS and YFSETQ. This CDR3 has 19 residues. Trimming removed 0 bases at V and 0 bases at J, with 21 bases between. The DNA of the CDR3 is TGCGCCAGCAGCTTGGAGTCGGAGGCAGGTACTCTACCTAACTATGGCTACACCTTC. It specifies CASSLESEAGTLPNYGYTF.

DNA of the CDR3: TGTGCCAGTAGTTTCCTAGCGGCGCAAGGGGATAAGTTCTTC. Its translation: CASSFLAAQGDKFF. This chain uses TRBV19 with TRBJ2-1; 7 nucleotides match TRBD2. Germline CDR1 and CDR2: LNHDA and SQIVND (reference sequence). The V gene end was trimmed by 5 bases and the J gene end by 14 bases; junction bases not matched to a gene: 15. This CDR3 comprises 14 residues.

This clone was detected only once. The rearrangement joins TRBV27 to TRBJ1-2, with a possible D match to TRBD1 (6 bases). Trimming removed 8 bases at V and 4 bases at J, with 17 bases between. The CDR3 runs 14 residues. The germline gives CDR1 MNHEY, CDR2 SMNVEV (reference sequence). DNA of the CDR3: TGTGCCAGCTCGAAACGACAGGAAACCTATGGCTACACCTTC. Encoded protein: CASSKRQETYGYTF.

This clone has only a few counts. The V gene is TRBV6-5, the J gene TRBJ2-7, with 7 bases that match TRBD2. The CDR3 contains 15 residues. Trimming at V came to 0 bases and at J to 3 bases, leaving 5 bases not matched to a gene. Per the germline V gene, CDR1 is MNHEY and CDR2 is SVGAGI. The chain's CDR3 is CASSYSSPSGYEQYF. In nucleotides, the CDR3 is TGTGCCAGCAGTTACTCGAGTCCTAGCGGCTACGAGCAGTACTTC.

This clone occurred once. This chain joins TRBV5-1 and TRBJ1-3, with a weak D call TRBD1 (6 bases). The V end lost 0 bases, the J end lost 4 bases, and 20 bases lay between the germline ends. CDR3 length: 18 amino acids. Germline CDR1 is SGHRS and CDR2 is YFSETQ. The CDR3 nucleotides are TGCGCCAGCAGCTTGGGCCTTGGGGGCAGTGATCCCGGAAACACCATATATTTT. Amino acid sequence: CASSLGLGGSDPGNTIYF.

This chain connects TRBV30 to TRBJ2-3; TRBD1 might be the D (6 bases). CDR3 length: 15 amino acids. Germline CDR1 reads GTSNPN; CDR2 reads SVGIG (reference sequence). V gave up 0 bases and J gave up 6 bases, with 16 bases separating them. CDR3 in DNA: TGTGCCTGGAGTGTAAAGGACAGCTCGGCGGATACGCAGTATTTT. This codes for CAWSVKDSSADTQYF. Supplemented by reference TRBV30 and TRBJ2-3, the full variable domain reads SQTIHQWPATLVQPVGSPLSLECTVEGTSNPNLYWYRQAAGRGLQLLFYSVGIGQISSEVPQNLSASRPQDRQFILSSKKLLLSDSGFYLCAWSVKDSSADTQYFGPGTRLTVL.

The chain joins TRBV2 to TRBJ1-4; unclear D gene. Per germline, CDR1 SNHLY and CDR2 FYNNEI. V gave up 6 bases and J gave up 11 bases, with 13 bases separating them. The CDR3 runs 12 residues. The CDR3 sequence is CASSPEGGKLFF. The CDR3 DNA reads TGTGCCAGCAGCCCGGAGGGAGGGAAACTGTTTTTT. The complete variable domain, with remaining parts taken from reference TRBV2 and TRBJ1-4, reads EPEVTQTPSHQVTQMGQEVILRCVPISNHLYFYWYRQILGQKVEFLVSFYNNEISEKSEIFDDQFSVERPDGSNFTLKIRSTKLEDSAMYFCASSPEGGKLFFGSGTQLSVL.

J is TRBJ2-2 and V is TRBV11-2; 8 bases are shared with TRBD2. The CDR3 is 18 residues long. Losses at the gene ends were 1 base for V and 0 bases for J; bases not matched to a gene: 7. Germline lookup yields CDR1 SGHAT and CDR2 FQNNGV. The CDR3 nucleotides are TGTGCCAGCAGCTTAGCCCCGGAGGGACTAGCGAACACCGGGGAGCTGTTTTTT. Residues: CASSLAPEGLANTGELFF.

The chain has TRBV5-1 and TRBJ2-7; 9 nucleotides match TRBD2. Trimming removed 0 bases from V and 3 bases from J; junction bases left unmatched: 4. The CDR3 sequence is 15 residues long. From germline, CDR1 is SGHRS and CDR2 YFSETQ. The CDR3 DNA is TGCGCCAGCAGCTTGGTAGCGGGGGTGCACTACGAGCAGTACTTC. Translating it yields CASSLVAGVHYEQYF.

The chain has TRBV5-6 and TRBJ1-3; the D is unclear. The length of the CDR3 is 15 residues. The germline CDR1 and CDR2 sequences are SGHDT and YYEEEE. Between the trimmed V and J ends, which lost 0 bases and 4 bases, there was a span of 11 bases. The chain's CDR3 is CASSLAGLGGNTIYF. As DNA, the CDR3 is TGTGCCAGCAGCTTGGCGGGGTTGGGGGGAAACACCATATATTTT.

CDR3 nucleotides: TGTGCCAGCAGCCCTGGGCAGCGGGGGGTCTCCTACGAGCAGTACTTC. This codes for CASSPGQRGVSYEQYF. This chain joins TRBV5-4 and TRBJ2-7; 9 bases are a match to TRBD2. CDR1 and CDR2 (germline): SGHNT, YYREEE (reference sequence). Trimming at V came to 4 bases and at J to 0 bases, leaving 8 bases not matched to a gene. The CDR3 is 16 residues long.

The V and J genes are TRBV9 and TRBJ1-2; D call uncertain. This CDR3 spans 13 amino acids. Germline CDR1 is SGDLS and CDR2 is YYNGEE. V dropped 1 base and J dropped 8 bases, with 12 bases sitting between them. Here the CDR3 DNA reads TGTGCCAGCAGCGTAAAATCAGGTGGCGGCTACACCTTC. Protein product: CASSVKSGGGYTF.

The chain carries TRBV7-9 and TRBJ2-1; D remains unclear. Germline assignment: CDR1 SEHNR and CDR2 FQNEAQ (reference sequence). Trimming pared 4 bases from V and 0 bases from J, leaving 19 bases between. This CDR3 has 18 residues. The CDR3 DNA follows: TGTGCCAGCAGCTCGGCACAATGGGCCTCGAGCTCCTACAATGAGCAGTTCTTC. Its translation: CASSSAQWASSSYNEQFF.

The chain combines TRBV6-5 with TRBJ1-2, with 8 nucleotides matching TRBD1. The CDR3 runs 13 residues. Germline assignment: CDR1 MNHEY and CDR2 SVGAGI. Losses at the gene ends were 10 bases for V and 5 bases for J; bases not matched to a gene: 9. CDR3 sequence: CANPDRDRYGYTF. CDR3 DNA sequence: TGTGCCAACCCGGACAGGGATCGATATGGCTACACCTTC.